The 22 T cell receptor beta chains presented below share a single source sample, sequenced in a study of blood T cells in healthy people across ages. Through a sample-barcoded 5' primer and a J-beta primer mix, a second PCR was run for about 6 to 11 cycles. TCRdb passed the 5' RACE reads through MiXCR, listing each CDR3 protein once. The sample lists 800,000 to 1,300,000 distinct CDR3 sequences, almost 25% occurring once. These data were also reused for a study on T cells of mothers and their children.

What was sequenced was blood. These receptors were taken from a girl between 2 and 10 years old in good health.

This clonotype was counted between two and nine times. The chain has TRBV5-1 and TRBJ2-7; D possibly corresponds to TRBD1 (5 bases). In germline, CDR1 is SGHRS, CDR2 YFSETQ. CDR3 length equals 14 residues. V lost 0 bases to trimming and J lost 7 bases, with 14 bases between them. CDR3 bases: TGCGCCAGCAGCTTGGCTCAGGGTGTGAGGGAGCAGTACTTC. It codes for CASSLAQGVREQYF. Based on the CDR3 plus reference TRBV5-1 and TRBJ2-7, the full variable domain is KAGVTQTPRYLIKTRGQQVTLSCSPISGHRSVSWYQQTPGQGLQFLFEYFSETQRNKGNFPGRFSGRQFSNSRSEMNVSTLELGDSALYLCASSLAQGVREQYFGPGTRLTVT.

In its sample, this clonotype was seen a few times. This chain connects TRBV12-3 or TRBV12-4 to TRBJ2-7; TRBD1 agrees at 7 bases. There are 15 residues in the CDR3. The J segment lost 7 bases and the V segment lost 5 bases, leaving 14 bases of the junction unmatched. This CDR3 reads CASSPTDRPEGEQYF. The DNA of the CDR3 is TGTGCCAGCAGTCCCACGGACAGGCCCGAGGGGGAGCAGTACTTC.

The table lists this clonotype with many counts. The chain combines TRBV6-5 with TRBJ2-7; D is unclear. In germline, CDR1 is MNHEY, CDR2 SVGAGI. CDR3 length equals 12 residues. The V end lost 6 bases, the J end lost 2 bases, and 8 bases lay between the germline ends. Written as DNA, the CDR3 is TGTGCCAGCAGCCCCCGGGCCTACGAGCAGTACTTC. Amino acid sequence: CASSPRAYEQYF.

This clonotype has just a few counts. The chain joins TRBV11-2 to TRBJ2-7, with no clear D. The ends were cut back, 4 bases at V and 3 bases at J, with 13 bases in the middle. Per the germline V gene, CDR1 is SGHAT and CDR2 is FQNNGV. The length of the CDR3 is 14 residues. CDR3 in DNA: TGTGCCAGCAGCTCAGATCTCGAGTACTACGAGCAGTACTTC. It is translated as CASSSDLEYYEQYF.

The chain is built from TRBV12-3 or TRBV12-4 and TRBJ2-5; D call uncertain. Gene TRBJ2-1 matches the end of the DNA better, so the J call may be wrong. CDR3 length equals 13 residues. CDR3 DNA: TGTGCCAGCAGTTATATGTTAGGTGCAGAGCAGTTCTTC. Translation gives CASSYMLGAEQFF.

This clonotype appeared a few times. V and J are TRBV20-1 and TRBJ1-2; D may be TRBD1 (5 bases). The CDR3 totals 16 residues. Trimming pared 5 bases from V and 5 bases from J, leaving 24 bases between. CDR1 and CDR2 from the germline V gene are DFQATT and SNEGSKA (reference sequence). The CDR3 nucleotides read TGCAGTGCTCCCCCGACCGGGACCCAAAAGAATTATGGCTACACCTTC. This gives the protein CSAPPTGTQKNYGYTF.

The chain employs TRBV27 and TRBJ2-3, with TRBD2 matching 15 bases. Germline CDR1 is MNHEY and CDR2 is SMNVEV (reference sequence). V was pared by 6 bases and J by 6 bases, with 7 bases of the junction left unmatched. The CDR3 runs to 16 residues. The CDR3 is CASRTGGLAGGDTQYF. DNA of the CDR3: TGTGCCAGCAGGACTGGGGGACTAGCGGGAGGCGATACGCAGTATTTT.

This clonotype has a handful of counts. This chain uses TRBV12-5 with TRBJ2-1, with D perhaps TRBD1 (5 bases). Germline CDR1 is LGHNT and CDR2 is FRNRAP. The CDR3 runs 13 residues. V shed 1 base and J shed 8 bases, with 9 bases lying between them. The CDR3 loop is CASGLGRGDEQFF. CDR3 DNA: TGTGCTAGTGGTTTGGGTAGGGGCGATGAGCAGTTCTTC. The entire variable domain, with the rest obtained from reference TRBV12-5 and TRBJ2-1, is as follows: DARVTQTPRHKVTEMGQEVTMRCQPILGHNTVFWYRQTMMQGLELLAYFRNRAPLDDSGMPKDRFSAEMPDATLATLKIQPSEPRDSAVYFCASGLGRGDEQFFGPGTRLTVL.

The chain couples TRBV6-1 to TRBJ1-2; no reliable D call. The CDR3 contains 15 residues. The germline V gene encodes CDR1 MNHNS and CDR2 SASEGT. Trimming removed 0 bases from V and 4 bases from J, with 12 bases in between. The CDR3 loop is CASSEASSSGYGYTF. As DNA, the CDR3 is TGTGCCAGCAGTGAAGCGAGTTCAAGTGGCTATGGCTACACCTTC.

This chain links TRBV7-9 with TRBJ2-3; TRBD1 aligns across 7 bases. The CDR3 spans 14 residues. CDR1 is SEHNR, CDR2 FQNEAQ, per germline (reference sequence). The V and J ends lost 5 bases and 6 bases, in that order; junction bases with no gene match: 8. CDR3 DNA sequence: TGTGCCAGCAGCCGACAGGGATGGGCGGATACGCAGTATTTT. It specifies CASSRQGWADTQYF. Variable domain in full (rest from reference TRBV7-9 and TRBJ2-3): DTGVSQNPRHKITKRGQNVTFRCDPISEHNRLYWYRQTLGQGPEFLTYFQNEAQLEKSRLLSDRFSAERPKGSFSTLEIQRTEQGDSAMYLCASSRQGWADTQYFGPGTRLTVL.

V and J are TRBV28 and TRBJ2-7; 8 bases are shared with TRBD1. Germline V gene data show CDR1 as MDHEN and CDR2 as SYDVKM. The CDR3 totals 16 residues. V gave up 6 bases and J gave up 0 bases; unmatched junction bases: 10. The CDR3 sequence: CASRIDGQGSSYEQYF. CDR3 nucleotides: TGTGCCAGCAGGATAGACGGACAGGGTTCCTCCTACGAGCAGTACTTC.

CDR3 loop: CASSPKGRGGLYNEQFF. The CDR3 DNA reads TGTGCCAGCAGCCCAAAGGGGCGGGGAGGTCTGTACAATGAGCAGTTCTTC. The chain employs TRBV9 and TRBJ2-1; D might be TRBD2 (6 bases). CDR1 is SGDLS, CDR2 YYNGEE, per germline. The CDR3 is 17 amino acids. V was pared by 4 bases and J by 4 bases, with 21 bases between.

This clonotype showed up just a few times. The gene calls are TRBV7-2 and TRBJ2-5; a weak D match, TRBD1 (5 bases). CDR3 length equals 14 residues. Germline CDR1 and CDR2: SGHTA and FQGNSA. V was cut by 5 bases and J by 2 bases, with 12 bases left in between. In DNA form, the CDR3 reads TGTGCCAGCAGCCCGCGACAGACTCAAGAGACCCAGTACTTC. Translation: CASSPRQTQETQYF.

The rearrangement links TRBV7-2 to TRBJ2-5; 12 nucleotides match TRBD2. Looked up from germline, CDR1 is SGHTA and CDR2 is FQGNSA. V lost 8 bases to trimming and J lost 5 bases; unmatched junction nucleotides: 9. The CDR3 spans 15 residues. The CDR3 region has the DNA TGTGCCAGCGATCTAGCGGGGGGGCCCGGGGAGACCCAGTACTTC. Residues: CASDLAGGPGETQYF.

This clonotype has a handful of counts. This chain joins TRBV12-3 or TRBV12-4 and TRBJ2-1, with 7 bases lining up with TRBD2. The J segment lost 5 bases and the V segment lost 2 bases, leaving 6 bases of the junction unmatched. The CDR3 runs 15 residues. The CDR3 spells CASSLPGGRNNEQFF. The DNA for the CDR3 is TGTGCCAGCAGTTTACCGGGCGGGAGAAACAATGAGCAGTTCTTC.

This clonotype was seen at least ten times. The CDR3 is CASSPRTGAYNEQFF. The CDR3 DNA reads TGTGCCAGCAGCCCCCGGACTGGGGCTTACAATGAGCAGTTCTTC. This chain links TRBV7-8 with TRBJ2-1; either TRBD1 or TRBD2 may fit D (5 bases each). The germline gives CDR1 SGHVS, CDR2 FQNEAQ. The CDR3 sequence is 15 residues long. Trimming took 5 bases from V and 4 from J, leaving 15 bases between them.

Note on this clonotype: One end of the junction does not line up with germline, which may come from a read error. This chain joins TRBV9 and TRBJ2-5; D gene uncertain. The end of the DNA fits TRBJ2-1 better, so the J call may be wrong. The CDR3 consists of 13 residues. Germline CDR1 reads SGDLS; CDR2 reads YYNGEE. The CDR3 DNA is TGTGCCAGCGGCGTAGTGCCTTACAATGAGCAGTTCTTC. Its translation: CASGVVPYNEQFF.

This clonotype was counted a few times. The chain employs TRBV14 and TRBJ2-5; 10 bases agree with TRBD2. Matching the DNA end better, TRBJ2-7 makes the J call doubtful. The CDR3 length is 15 residues. CDR1 and CDR2 from the germline V gene are SGHDN and FVKESK. For the CDR3, the DNA is TGTGCCAGCAGCCACTCGACTAGCGGGCGCTACGAGCAGTACTTC. This sequence encodes CASSHSTSGRYEQYF.

A few counts support this clonotype. This sequence joins TRBV29-1 and TRBJ2-3; D unresolved. The CDR3 is made up of 12 amino acids. Germline V gene lookup returns CDR1 SQVTM and CDR2 ANQGSEA. Trimming took off 8 bases at V and 3 bases at J, with 12 bases between the two ends. CDR3 loop: CSTEIETDTQYF. DNA for the CDR3: TGCAGCACAGAGATAGAAACAGATACGCAGTATTTT.

This clonotype was detected a few times. The CDR3 coding sequence is TGTGCCAGCACCATTTTCGAACCCGGGACAGGCGTAAGGTATAATGAAAAACTGTTTTTT. Translated: CASTIFEPGTGVRYNEKLFF. The rearrangement joins TRBV11-1 to TRBJ1-4; 8 bases map to TRBD1. The junction had 23 bases not matched to a gene; V was cut back by 7 bases and J by 4 bases. This CDR3 is built from 20 residues. Germline V CDR1 and CDR2: SGHAT, FQDESV (reference sequence).

This clonotype came up a few times. The rearrangement joins TRBV29-1 to TRBJ2-1; TRBD1 aligns across 10 bases. The CDR3 covers 17 residues. Germline CDR1 reads SQVTM; CDR2 reads ANQGSEA. Trimming cost V 5 bases and J 2 bases; bases outside gene matches: 12. The CDR3 nucleotides are TGCAGCGTTATGTCCCTTCGGGGACAGGGGACCTACAATGAGCAGTTCTTC. Residues: CSVMSLRGQGTYNEQFF.

V is TRBV6-6 and J is TRBJ2-5; tentatively, D is TRBD1 or TRBD2 (7 bases each). Trimming took off 5 bases at V and 5 bases at J, with 12 bases between the two ends. Germline V gene sequence: CDR1 MNHNY, CDR2 SVGAGI (reference sequence). The CDR3 contains 13 residues. The CDR3 here is CASSGRGPETQYF. The CDR3 DNA follows: TGTGCCAGCAGTGGGAGGGGGCCTGAGACCCAGTACTTC.